This is a list of T cell receptor beta chains from one sample in a study of T cells in Graves' hyperthyroidism and ophthalmopathy. Each CDR3 protein is one row after TCRdb ran MiXCR on the multiplex PCR reads. The sample includes 360,000 or so distinct CDR3 sequences, approximately 18% of them seen just once. What was sequenced was blood. The receptors stem from a woman between 35 and 50 years old with Graves' ophthalmopathy. Each CDR3 is given with its conserved first and last residue. The D gene is left open where the match is weak. For some rows the clone size is stated as once, few or many, or as a class when expanded; others skip it.

J gene,V gene,D gene,clone size,CDR3 DNA,CDR3 protein
TRBJ2-5,TRBV7-2,NA,many,TGTGCCAGCAGCTTAGTGGGTTCGGGTATCGAAGAGACCCAGTACTTC,CASSLVGSGIEETQYF
TRBJ1-2,TRBV12-5,NA,many,TGTGCTAGTGGTTTGGTACGCTCGGCGGCCGGCTATGACTACACCTTC,CASGLVRSAAGYDYTF
TRBJ1-1,TRBV5-1,TRBD1,many,TGCGCCAGCAGTGACCAGACAGGGTGGGACACTGAAGCTTTCTTT,CASSDQTGWDTEAFF
TRBJ2-5,TRBV9,NA,few,TGTGCCAGCAGCACAACCGGGACGAATGAAGAGACCCAGTACTTC,CASSTTGTNEETQYF
TRBJ2-7,TRBV6-2/TRBV6-3,NA,NA,TGTGCCAGCAGTTACTCGAGAACCCGGGCAGGGAAGGAATACGAGCAGTACTTC,CASSYSRTRAGKEYEQYF
TRBJ2-7,TRBV20-1,NA,few,TGCAGTGCTAGAGATAGGGCTAGCGTCTCCTACGAGCAGTACTTC,CSARDRASVSYEQYF
TRBJ2-5,TRBV15,NA,many,TGTGCCACCAGCAGAACGTCCAGAGGGTGGCAGGGCGGTGTGGAGACCCAGTACTTC,CATSRTSRGWQGGVETQYF
TRBJ2-3,TRBV28,NA,many,TGTGCCAGCAGTTTGGGGGACCCAGATACGCAGTATTTT,CASSLGDPDTQYF
TRBJ1-2,TRBV27,TRBD1,many,TGTGCCAGCAGTCCACAGGGGTCCTCCTATGGCTACACCTTC,CASSPQGSSYGYTF
TRBJ1-1,TRBV7-2,NA,many,TGTGCCAGCAGCCGCAGCCCCGGGGGCGAGACTGAAGCTTTCTTT,CASSRSPGGETEAFF
TRBJ1-1,TRBV19,NA,many,TGTGCCAGTAGTATAGATTTGTTGGAACCGAACACTGAAGCTTTCTTT,CASSIDLLEPNTEAFF
TRBJ1-5,TRBV3-1,NA,many,TGTGCCAGCAGCCCCACAGGGTTCAATCAGCCCCAGCATTTT,CASSPTGFNQPQHF
TRBJ2-7,TRBV11-2,NA,many,TGTGCCAGCAGCTTACAGCCAGGAACCTACGAGCAGTACTTC,CASSLQPGTYEQYF
TRBJ2-2,TRBV10-3,TRBD2,many,TGTGCCATCAGTGAGGTATCAGCGGGAGCGAACACCGGGGAGCTGTTTTTT,CAISEVSAGANTGELFF
TRBJ2-7,TRBV30,NA,once,TGTGCCTGGAGTGTACGCTGGGACCCATCCTACGAGCAGTACTTC,CAWSVRWDPSYEQYF
TRBJ2-5,TRBV28,NA,NA,TGTGCCAGCAGTTTAGGCTCACAGTCCCAAGAGACCCAGTACTTC,CASSLGSQSQETQYF
TRBJ2-7,TRBV29-1,NA,many,TGCAGCGTTGCAGCTTCCTACGAGCAGTACTTC,CSVAASYEQYF
TRBJ2-2,TRBV20-1,TRBD1,many,TGCAGTGCTAGACCTCATGGGACAGCAAACACCGGGGAGCTGTTTTTT,CSARPHGTANTGELFF
TRBJ1-1,TRBV6-1,TRBD1,many,TGTGCCAGCAGTGACCAGGGGGCTTTTACTGAAGCTTTCTTT,CASSDQGAFTEAFF
TRBJ2-5,TRBV6-2/TRBV6-3,NA,many,TGTGCCAGCAATGGACGGAGGGGAGAGACCCAGTACTTC,CASNGRRGETQYF
TRBJ2-5,TRBV29-1,NA,NA,TGCAGCGTTGAACGGGGGGCGAATCAAGAGACCCAGTACTTC,CSVERGANQETQYF
TRBJ1-2,TRBV15,TRBD1,many,TGTGCCACCAGCAGAGACGGGACAGGGGAACCGTCGAGTGGCTACACCTTC,CATSRDGTGEPSSGYTF
TRBJ2-7,TRBV5-1,TRBD2,NA,TGCGCCAGCAGCCCGGGACTAGCGGGATCGAACGAGCAGTACTTC,CASSPGLAGSNEQYF
TRBJ2-7,TRBV28,NA,many,TGTGCCAGCAGTTTAAGCCCAGGAATCTCCCACGAGCAGTACTTC,CASSLSPGISHEQYF
TRBJ2-5,TRBV7-6,TRBD1,many,TGTGCCAGCAGCGAGGGACAGGCGATTCAAGAGACCCAGTACTTC,CASSEGQAIQETQYF
TRBJ2-2,TRBV5-1,TRBD1,many,TGCGCCAGCAGCTTGGTCCAGGACAGGGGGCGACCGTCGAACACCGGGGAGCTGTTTTTT,CASSLVQDRGRPSNTGELFF
TRBJ1-6,TRBV12-3/TRBV12-4,TRBD1,many,TGTGCCAGCAGACGACAGGGAGGTGGGAATTCACCCCTCCACTTT,CASRRQGGGNSPLHF
TRBJ1-6,TRBV27,NA,few,TGTGCCAGCACCATTCGCCAGGATTCACCCCTCCACTTT,CASTIRQDSPLHF
TRBJ2-3,TRBV6-1,NA,many,TGTGCTTCTAGCGAGGGCACAGATACGCAGTATTTT,CASSEGTDTQYF
TRBJ2-5,TRBV12-3/TRBV12-4,NA,many,TGTGCCAGCAGTCTGGGGCCCCTATCGAAAGAGACCCAGTACTTC,CASSLGPLSKETQYF
TRBJ2-7,TRBV29-1,NA,NA,TGCAGCGTACGTGACCGGGACATGGACTTGTACGAGCAGTACTTC,CSVRDRDMDLYEQYF